The next 21 T cell receptor beta chains were all read from a single sample in a study of blood T cell repertoires in COVID-19. Measured with immunoSEQ multiplex PCR; TCRdb has only the in-frame clones, and not every one. The sample shows under 300,000 clones, around 87% of them seen only once. Material: PBMCs or T cells enriched from blood (not recorded which). The receptors shown here come from a woman aged 30 to 39 with acute COVID-19.

The V gene is TRBV18, the J gene TRBJ1-2; D gene uncertain. CDR1 and CDR2 (germline): KGHSH, LQKENI. CDR3 size: 13 residues. Deletions cut 3 bases from V and 5 bases from J, with 10 bases between. CDR3 in amino acids: CASSPEGSYGYTF. As DNA, the CDR3 is TGTGCCAGCTCACCGGAGGGATCGTATGGCTACACCTTC.

This chain uses TRBV7-2 with TRBJ1-5, with 8 positions matching TRBD1. Germline CDR1 and CDR2: SGHTA and FQGNSA. The CDR3 length is 15 residues. V lost 4 bases to trimming and J lost 4 bases; unmatched junction nucleotides: 6. This CDR3 reads CASSYRGIGNQPQHF. Written as DNA, the CDR3 is TGTGCCAGCAGCTACAGGGGGATTGGGAATCAGCCCCAGCATTTT.

This clone was picked up one time. The V and J genes are TRBV30 and TRBJ1-4; D gene ambiguous. CDR3 length: 12 residues. Germline lookup yields CDR1 GTSNPN and CDR2 SVGIG (reference sequence). V lost 3 bases to trimming and J lost 8 bases, with 10 bases between them. The CDR3 loop reads CAWSVNQEKLFF. CDR3 sequence (DNA): TGTGCCTGGAGCGTAAATCAGGAAAAACTGTTTTTT.

The chain combines TRBV7-9 with TRBJ1-1; tentatively, D is TRBD1 (6 bases). Germline CDR1 is SEHNR and CDR2 is FQNEAQ (reference sequence). This CDR3 has 14 amino acids. V lost 5 bases to trimming and J lost 6 bases, with 16 bases between them. The CDR3 nucleotides are TGTGCCAGCAGCCACCTCGCGGGGGGCCCTGAAGCTTTCTTT. Translated, it gives CASSHLAGGPEAFF.

The rearrangement links TRBV19 to TRBJ2-7; TRBD2 agrees at 7 bases. This CDR3 has 13 amino acids. CDR1 and CDR2 from the germline V gene are LNHDA and SQIVND (reference sequence). After removal of 3 bases from V and 4 bases from J, the junction contained 3 bases not matched to a gene. As DNA, the CDR3 is TGTGCCAGTAGTATGGCGCGGGGGTACGAGCAGTACTTC. Its protein is CASSMARGYEQYF.

This clone has just one count. This CDR3 is also generated by other DNA sequences in the sample. This CDR3 is CASSGTGDQPQHF. The CDR3, as DNA: TGTGCCAGTAGCGGGACAGGAGATCAGCCCCAGCATTTT. The gene calls are TRBV19 and TRBJ1-5; TRBD1 agrees at 8 bases. The CDR3 spans 13 residues. Germline lookup yields CDR1 LNHDA and CDR2 SQIVND (reference sequence). After removal of 6 bases from V and 5 bases from J, the junction contained 3 bases not matched to a gene.

The table lists this clone with a count of one. This chain uses TRBV12-3 or TRBV12-4 with TRBJ1-1; tentatively, D is TRBD1 (6 bases). Trimming took off 5 bases at V and 7 bases at J, with 14 bases between the two ends. The CDR3 spans 13 residues. In DNA form, the CDR3 reads TGTGCCAGCAGTCAAATTACGACAGGTGAAGCTTTCTTT. It yields the protein CASSQITTGEAFF.

This clone appeared a single time. The genes are TRBV21-1 and TRBJ1-2; no check of the table's D call, TRBD1, against the DNA was made. TRBV21-1 is a recognized pseudogene. This CDR3 region has 13 residues. CDR3 in DNA: TGTGCCAGCGGCCCCAGGGTACGTGGTGGCTACACCTTC. Translating gives CASGPRVRGGYTF.

The chain combines TRBV19 with TRBJ2-1, with 7 bases matching TRBD2. The CDR3 spans 17 residues. The V segment lost 8 bases and the J segment 6 bases; nucleotides outside the gene matches: 19. Germline V gene sequence: CDR1 LNHDA, CDR2 SQIVND (reference sequence). The CDR3 is CASSAWGRRERANEQFF. In nucleotides, the CDR3 is TGTGCCAGTTCGGCTTGGGGCAGGCGGGAGCGAGCCAATGAGCAGTTCTTC.

On this clone itself: Within the sample, other DNA sequences also encode this same CDR3. V and J are TRBV6-5 and TRBJ2-7; D is possibly TRBD1 (6 bases). The V end was cut by 5 bases, the J end by 1 base, with 12 bases between. Germline CDR1 MNHEY, CDR2 SVGAGI. The CDR3 runs to 14 residues. This chain's CDR3 is CASSRQGGSYEQYF. The CDR3 DNA is TGTGCCAGCAGTCGACAAGGGGGTTCCTACGAGCAGTACTTC.

The chain couples TRBV28 to TRBJ2-2; D remains unclear. CDR1 and CDR2 (germline): MDHEN, SYDVKM. The CDR3 covers 13 residues. Deletions cut 10 bases from V and 6 bases from J, with 15 bases between. The CDR3 DNA is TGTGCCACCCAAAGAGAGGTCTCCGGGGAGCTGTTTTTT. Translated: CATQREVSGELFF.

The chain couples TRBV20-1 to TRBJ1-1, with D possibly matching TRBD1 (6 bases). CDR3 length: 11 amino acids. The germline V gene has CDR1 DFQATT and CDR2 SNEGSKA (reference sequence). V lost 4 bases and J lost 7, with 10 bases in between. The CDR3 nucleotides read TGCAGTGCTACTTTCAGGGGTGAAGCTTTCTTT. Its translation is CSATFRGEAFF.

V and J are TRBV4-1 and TRBJ2-3; tentatively, D is TRBD2 (6 bases). The CDR3 loop spans 16 amino acids. Germline CDR1 MGHRA, CDR2 YSYEKL. Trimming left V 0 bases short and J 1 base short, with 11 bases between. The CDR3 DNA is TGCGCCAGCAGCCAAGATTCTGGAGGGGGCACAGATACGCAGTATTTT. As protein: CASSQDSGGGTDTQYF.

The V call is TRBV21-1, the J call TRBJ1-2; whether TRBD1, the table's D call, matches the DNA was not checked. TRBV21-1 is a listed pseudogene. The CDR3 runs 22 residues. The CDR3 region is CASSKECSCPRVGTGLRYGYTF. The CDR3 nucleotides read TGTGCCAGCAGCAAAGAGTGTTCTTGCCCCAGAGTAGGGACAGGGCTGCGGTATGGCTACACCTTC.

In DNA form, the CDR3 reads TGTGCCAGCAGTTTATCGTGGAGGTCGGGTAACTATGGCTACACCTTC. Translating it yields CASSLSWRSGNYGYTF. The rearrangement joins TRBV27 to TRBJ1-2, with D unresolved. The CDR3 consists of 16 residues. The V and J ends lost 0 bases and 1 base respectively, with 12 bases between them. Looked up from germline, CDR1 is MNHEY and CDR2 is SMNVEV (reference sequence).

The rearrangement links TRBV27 to TRBJ2-7, with TRBD2 as a possible D gene (6 bases). Deletions cut 4 bases from V and 5 bases from J, with 18 bases between. This CDR3 region has 15 residues. Germline V gene lookup returns CDR1 MNHEY and CDR2 SMNVEV (reference sequence). CDR3 nucleotides: TGTGCCAGCAGTTGGGACCTGGCGGGAAGCAACGAGCAGTACTTC. This gives the protein CASSWDLAGSNEQYF.

The CDR3 sequence is CASSLGYDSNYGYTF. CDR3 bases: TGCGCCAGCAGCTTGGGGTACGACAGTAACTATGGCTACACCTTC. The chain couples TRBV5-1 to TRBJ1-2, with TRBD1 as a possible D gene (5 bases). Germline CDR1 SGHRS, CDR2 YFSETQ. The CDR3 covers 15 residues. The germline V and J ends were trimmed by 0 bases and 1 base, with 10 bases remaining between them.

Only one count was recorded for this clone. V and J are TRBV24-1 and TRBJ1-3; D perhaps matches TRBD1 (6 bases). Germline V gives CDR1 KGHDR, CDR2 SFDVKD. Between the trimmed V and J ends, which lost 5 bases and 0 bases, there was a span of 13 bases. This CDR3 region has 16 residues. The CDR3 coding sequence is TGTGCCACCAGTGGGCGGACAGCTAACTCTGGAAACACCATATATTTT. Translated, it gives CATSGRTANSGNTIYF.

V and J are TRBV28 and TRBJ2-7, with D hard to call. The CDR3 runs to 14 residues. The V end was cut by 3 bases, the J end by 4 bases, with 13 bases between. In germline, CDR1 is MDHEN, CDR2 SYDVKM. The CDR3 nucleotides read TGTGCCAGCAGTTTTTCTAATCCCCCATACGAGCAGTACTTC. It encodes CASSFSNPPYEQYF.

This sequence joins TRBV7-9 and TRBJ1-6; TRBD1 matches 7 bases. The germline CDR1 and CDR2 sequences are SEHNR and FQNEAQ (reference sequence). V gave up 6 bases and J gave up 0 bases; unmatched junction bases: 8. The CDR3 length is 17 residues. The CDR3 coding sequence is TGTGCCAGCAGACCGAACAGGGGAAGCTCCTATAATTCACCCCTCCACTTT. It specifies CASRPNRGSSYNSPLHF.

The genes are TRBV19 and TRBJ1-3; D perhaps matches TRBD1 (5 bases). The CDR3 has 14 amino acids. Germline V gives CDR1 LNHDA, CDR2 SQIVND (reference sequence). The V end lost 5 bases, the J end lost 3 bases, and 11 bases lay between the germline ends. The CDR3 sequence: CASSSGGIGNTIYF. CDR3 nucleotides: TGTGCCAGTAGTTCCGGGGGTATTGGAAACACCATATATTTT.